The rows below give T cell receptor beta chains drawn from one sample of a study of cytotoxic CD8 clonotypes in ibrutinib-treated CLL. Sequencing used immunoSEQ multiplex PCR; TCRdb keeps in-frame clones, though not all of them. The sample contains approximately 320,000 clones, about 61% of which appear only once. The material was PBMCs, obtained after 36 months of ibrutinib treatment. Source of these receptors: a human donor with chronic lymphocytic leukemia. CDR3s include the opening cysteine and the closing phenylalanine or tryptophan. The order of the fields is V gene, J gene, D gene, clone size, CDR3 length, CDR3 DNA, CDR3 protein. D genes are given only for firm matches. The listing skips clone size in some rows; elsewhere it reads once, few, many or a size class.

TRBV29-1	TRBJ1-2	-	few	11	TGCAGCGTTCGTGGGTACTATGGCTACACCTTC	CSVRGYYGYTF
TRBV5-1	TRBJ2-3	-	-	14	TGCGCCAGCCGACCCCCAGCAAACGCAGATACGCAGTATTTT	CASRPPANADTQYF
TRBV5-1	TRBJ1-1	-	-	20	TGCGCCAGCAGCTTGGAGAAGACAGTCCTGGTGGGCGGCATGAACACTGAAGCTTTCTTT	CASSLEKTVLVGGMNTEAFF
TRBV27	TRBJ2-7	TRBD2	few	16	TGTGCCAGCAGTCCTATTAGCGGGACGTCCCACTACGAGCAGTACTTC	CASSPISGTSHYEQYF
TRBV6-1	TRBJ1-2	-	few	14	TGTGCCAGCAGAACAGTTGTTGGATCCTATGGCTACACCTTC	CASRTVVGSYGYTF
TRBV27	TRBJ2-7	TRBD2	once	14	TGTGCCAGCGGGCTAGCGGGAGGAACCTACGAGCAGTACTTC	CASGLAGGTYEQYF
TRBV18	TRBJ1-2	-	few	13	TGTGCCAGCTCACCAAGGGGGGACTATGGCTACACCTTC	CASSPRGDYGYTF
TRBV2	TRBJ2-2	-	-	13	TGTGCCAGCAGTGATAAGGACAATCGCGGTCTGTTTTTT	CASSDKDNRGLFF
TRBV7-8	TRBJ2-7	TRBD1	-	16	TGTGCCAGCAGCTTATACTCCGGGACAGGGGGCTACGAGCAGTACTTC	CASSLYSGTGGYEQYF
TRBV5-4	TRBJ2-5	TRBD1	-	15	TGTGCCAGCAGCAGGTGGGACAGGGCGAAAGAGACCCAGTACTTC	CASSRWDRAKETQYF
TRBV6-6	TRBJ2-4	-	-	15	TGTGCCACCGAAGAGGACGGGATAGCCAAAAACATTCAGTACTTC	CATEEDGIAKNIQYF
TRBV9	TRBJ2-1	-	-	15	TGTGCCAGCAGCGTAGACGATAGCTCCTACAATGAGCAGTTCTTC	CASSVDDSSYNEQFF
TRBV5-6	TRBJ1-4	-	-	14	TGTGCCAGCAGCGACGGACAGTCTAATGAAAAACTGTTTTTT	CASSDGQSNEKLFF
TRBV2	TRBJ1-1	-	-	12	TGTGCCAGCAGTCCCCCGGGGTTAGGGGCTTTCTTT	CASSPPGLGAFF
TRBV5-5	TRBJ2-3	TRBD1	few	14	TGTGCCAGCAGCCCGGGACAGGGAGCAGATACGCAGTATTTT	CASSPGQGADTQYF
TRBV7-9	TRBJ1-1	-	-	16	TGTGCCAGCAGCTTCCCCCGCGGGAGGGTGAACACTGAAGCTTTCTTT	CASSFPRGRVNTEAFF
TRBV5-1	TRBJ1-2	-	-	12	TGCGCCAGCAGCCAGACAGGTTATGGCTACACCTTC	CASSQTGYGYTF
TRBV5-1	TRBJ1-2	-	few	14	TGCGCCAGCAGCTTGGCCTATCCCGTGGATGGCTACACCTTC	CASSLAYPVDGYTF
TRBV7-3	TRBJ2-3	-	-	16	TGTGCCAGCAGCTTAGGTCTGAGCGGGAGCACAGATACGCAGTATTTT	CASSLGLSGSTDTQYF
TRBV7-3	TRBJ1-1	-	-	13	TGTGCCAGCAGTTCATTTATGAACACTGAAGCTTTCTTT	CASSSFMNTEAFF
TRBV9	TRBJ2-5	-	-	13	TGTGCCAGCAGCGTAGCAGAGGGTGAGACCCAGTACTTC	CASSVAEGETQYF
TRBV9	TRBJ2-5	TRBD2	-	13	TGTGCCAGCAGCGGGACTACTAGCGGGACCCAGTACTTC	CASSGTTSGTQYF
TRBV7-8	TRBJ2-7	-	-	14	TGTGCCAGCAGCTTAGGTCGGAGCTCCTACGAGCAGTACTTC	CASSLGRSSYEQYF
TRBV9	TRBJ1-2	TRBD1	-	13	TGTGCCAGCAGCAAACAGGGGGCGGATGGCTACACCTTC	CASSKQGADGYTF
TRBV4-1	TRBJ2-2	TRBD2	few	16	TGCGCCAGCAGCCGACGAATAGCGGGAGAGGCCGGGGAGCTGTTTTTT	CASSRRIAGEAGELFF
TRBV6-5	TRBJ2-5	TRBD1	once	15	TGTGCCAGCAGAGACAGGGGGGGGTACCAAGAGACCCAGTACTTC	CASRDRGGYQETQYF
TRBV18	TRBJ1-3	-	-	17	TGTGCCAGCTCACCAATACGAGCGGGAGTCTCTGGAAACACCATATATTTT	CASSPIRAGVSGNTIYF
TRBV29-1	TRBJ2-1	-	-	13	TGCAGCGTTGAGGAACAGGTGGTAAATGAGCAGTTCTTC	CSVEEQVVNEQFF
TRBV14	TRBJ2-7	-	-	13	TGTGCCAGCAGCCAAGGGTGGCTCTACGAGCAGTACTTC	CASSQGWLYEQYF
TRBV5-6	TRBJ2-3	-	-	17	TGTGCCAGCAACTATTGGGGAGCGAGATGGCTGGGGGATACGCAGTATTTT	CASNYWGARWLGDTQYF
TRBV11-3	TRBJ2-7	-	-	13	TGTGCCAGCAGCTCCCAGGGGGGGTACGAGCAGTACTTC	CASSSQGGYEQYF
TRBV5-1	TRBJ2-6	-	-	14	TGCGCCAGCAGCCGACCCTCTGGGGCCAACGTCCTGACTTTC	CASSRPSGANVLTF
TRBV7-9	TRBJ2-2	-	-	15	TGTGCCAGCAGCTCCACGGGACACAGGATCGGGGAGCTGTTTTTT	CASSSTGHRIGELFF
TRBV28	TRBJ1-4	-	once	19	TGTGCCAGCAGTCTAATCCAGGCAGGGACGTTCTCAACTAATGAAAAACTGTTTTTT	CASSLIQAGTFSTNEKLFF
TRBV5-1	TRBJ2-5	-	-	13	TGCGCCAGCAGCTTGGGGGGTTGGGAGACCCAGTACTTC	CASSLGGWETQYF
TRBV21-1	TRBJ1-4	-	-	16	TGTGCCAGCAGCAAAGCGCGGGGCGGACTTAATGAAAAACTGTTTTTT	CASSKARGGLNEKLFF
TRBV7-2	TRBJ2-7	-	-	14	TGTGCCAGCAGCCCACGCTGGGACCTCGTCGAGCAGTACTTC	CASSPRWDLVEQYF
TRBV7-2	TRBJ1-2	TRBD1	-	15	TGTGCCAGCAGCTTAAGGGGGCAGGGCGGACCTGGCTACACCTTC	CASSLRGQGGPGYTF
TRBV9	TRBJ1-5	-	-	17	TGTGCCAGCAGCGTAGTAGGAGCGGCCAGACTCTATCAGCCCCAGCATTTT	CASSVVGAARLYQPQHF
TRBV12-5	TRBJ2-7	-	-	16	TGTGCTAGTGGTTTCCATCCAACATGGACAGCGAGGGAGCAGTACTTC	CASGFHPTWTAREQYF
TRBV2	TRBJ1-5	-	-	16	TGTGCCAGCAGTGAGGGGGCCCTTTATAGCAATCAGCCCCAGCATTTT	CASSEGALYSNQPQHF